This T cell receptor beta chain was sequenced in a study of shared clonotypes between healthy human individuals. The data were produced by immunoSEQ multiplex PCR, yet TCRdb's version contains in-frame clones alone and is incomplete. The sample shows approximately 460,000 clones, 60% to 80% of them seen only once. The V gene's germline CDR1 is SEHNR and CDR2 FQNEAQ (reference sequence). The CDR3 runs to 15 residues. The J segment lost 5 bases and the V segment lost 5 bases, leaving 9 bases of the junction unmatched. This clone was seen a few times. Being one base from a much bigger clone, this may be a read error.

The receptor was isolated from a woman between 40 and 55 years old in good health. Some clones in this sample may be carry-over from other donors' samples. The sample taken for sequencing was PBMCs. This sequence joins TRBV7-9 and TRBJ1-5; 7 bases map to TRBD1. The CDR3 region is CASSQDEGAHQPQHF. The CDR3 DNA is TGTGCCAGCAGCCAAGATGAGGGGGCTCATCAGCCCCAGCATTTT.